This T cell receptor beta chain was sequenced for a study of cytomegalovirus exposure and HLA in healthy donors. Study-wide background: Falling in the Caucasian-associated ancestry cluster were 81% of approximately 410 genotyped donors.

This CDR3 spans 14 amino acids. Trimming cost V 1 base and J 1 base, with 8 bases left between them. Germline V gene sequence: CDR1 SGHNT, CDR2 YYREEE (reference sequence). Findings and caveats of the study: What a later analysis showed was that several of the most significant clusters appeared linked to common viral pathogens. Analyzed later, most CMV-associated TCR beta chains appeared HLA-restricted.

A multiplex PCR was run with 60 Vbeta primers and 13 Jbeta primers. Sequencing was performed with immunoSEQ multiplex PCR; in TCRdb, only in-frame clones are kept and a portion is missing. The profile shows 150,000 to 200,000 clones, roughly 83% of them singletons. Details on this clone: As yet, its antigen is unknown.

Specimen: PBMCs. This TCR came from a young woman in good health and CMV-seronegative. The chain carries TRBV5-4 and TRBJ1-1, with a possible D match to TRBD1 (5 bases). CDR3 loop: CASSLRGKNTEAFF. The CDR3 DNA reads TGTGCCAGCAGCTTGAGGGGCAAGAACACTGAAGCTTTCTTT.